The T cell receptor (beta chain) under discussion was sequenced for a study of Ad26.COV2.S vaccination and SARS-CoV-2 variants. J gave up 2 bases and V 1 base, and 6 bases lay outside the gene matches. Germline CDR1 reads LGHDT; CDR2 reads YNNKEL (reference sequence). CDR3 length equals 17 residues. Some clones are missing from TCRdb's copy, which holds only in-frame ones; the method was immunoSEQ multiplex PCR. This sample has about 680,000 clones, with around 92% found just once. Treatment defined: 19 received Ad26.COV2.S at low or high dose, single or two shots; roughly 5 received placebo; per-sample allocation not given. The investigators took samples on day 63 after the first vaccine or placebo injection.

The source of this sequence is a person aged 18-65 years who received the Ad26.COV2.S COVID-19 vaccine or a placebo. V usage is TRBV3-1 (or the pseudogene TRBV3-2) and J usage is TRBJ1-2; the match to TRBD1 covers 11 bases. The sample was peripheral blood, taken in a trial of Ad26.COV2.S vaccine versus placebo. This CDR3 is CASSQVTGQGGNYGYTF. The CDR3 DNA is TGTGCCAGCAGCCAAGTAACGGGACAGGGGGGGAACTATGGCTACACCTTC.